Shown below are 17 T cell receptor beta chains from a single sample sequenced in a study of blood T cell repertoires in COVID-19. Libraries were prepared by immunoSEQ multiplex PCR; TCRdb keeps only in-frame clonotypes and omits some of them. The sample gives 200,000 or so clones, around 79% of which show up once; 17% is in the top ten. The source material was peripheral blood. Receptors were obtained from a man in his fifties or sixties with active or convalescent COVID-19.

The chain links TRBV6-5 to TRBJ1-4, with D maybe TRBD1 (6 bases). This CDR3 contains 15 residues. The germline V gene has CDR1 MNHEY and CDR2 SVGAGI. V lost 0 bases, J lost 5 bases, and 10 bases lay in between. The CDR3 sequence: CASSYSGGLNEKLFF. The CDR3 DNA follows: TGTGCCAGCAGTTACTCCGGGGGGCTGAATGAAAAACTGTTTTTT.

This chain links TRBV28 with TRBJ1-3, with D possibly TRBD1 on 5 matching bases. V lost 4 bases to trimming and J lost 0 bases, with 13 bases between them. CDR3 length: 16 amino acids. Germline CDR1 is MDHEN and CDR2 is SYDVKM. The CDR3 here is CASSSGYERSGNTIYF. The CDR3 nucleotides read TGTGCCAGCAGTTCAGGGTACGAACGCTCTGGAAACACCATATATTTT. The complete variable domain, with remaining parts taken from reference TRBV28 and TRBJ1-3, reads DVKVTQSSRYLVKRTGEKVFLECVQDMDHENMFWYRQDPGLGLRLIYFSYDVKMKEKGDIPEGYSVSREKKERFSLILESASTNQTSMYLCASSSGYERSGNTIYFGEGSWLTVV.

This sequence joins TRBV7-7 and TRBJ2-3; 8 nucleotides agree with TRBD2. Germline CDR1 reads SSHAT; CDR2 reads FNYEAQ (reference sequence). The CDR3 has 16 residues. The junction had 6 bases not matched to a gene; V was cut back by 2 bases and J by 2 bases. CDR3 amino acids: CASSLLAGGSTDTQYF. DNA of the CDR3: TGTGCCAGCAGCTTACTTGCGGGAGGCTCCACAGATACGCAGTATTTT.

The rearrangement links TRBV27 to TRBJ2-1, with 8 positions matching TRBD2. CDR1 MNHEY and CDR2 SMNVEV come from the germline V gene (reference sequence). The CDR3 extends over 17 amino acids. V shed 4 bases and J 9 bases; nucleotides not matched to a gene: 17. The CDR3 loop reads CASSSPGGAGGGGEQFF. The CDR3 DNA reads as TGTGCCAGCAGTTCCCCAGGAGGTGCGGGGGGAGGGGGTGAGCAGTTCTTC.

The V and J genes are TRBV9 and TRBJ2-7; D is perhaps TRBD2 (5 bases). V was trimmed by 0 bases and J by 3 bases, leaving 10 bases between them. Germline V gene lookup returns CDR1 SGDLS and CDR2 YYNGEE. The CDR3 covers 14 residues. In DNA, the CDR3 is TGTGCCAGCAGCGTAGGGGCCAGCGGCTACGAGCAGTACTTC. This codes for CASSVGASGYEQYF.

V and J are TRBV3-1 (or the pseudogene TRBV3-2) and TRBJ1-5, with 11 bases lining up with TRBD1. With 5 bases clipped from V and 4 bases from J, the junction kept 1 base outside the gene matches. CDR1 and CDR2 from the germline V gene are LGHDT and YNNKEL (reference sequence). The length of the CDR3 is 14 residues. The CDR3 nucleotides read TGTGCCAGCAGCGGGACAGGGGGGAATCAGCCCCAGCATTTT. Protein product: CASSGTGGNQPQHF.

This rearrangement joins TRBV11-1 to TRBJ2-1; D possibly corresponds to TRBD1 (6 bases). The V and J ends lost 3 bases and 5 bases respectively, with 14 bases between them. The CDR3 is 15 amino acids. Germline V gives CDR1 SGHAT, CDR2 FQDESV (reference sequence). As DNA, the CDR3 is TGTGCCAGCAGCTTTTGGGGGCGCGTAAACAATGAGCAGTTCTTC. This encodes CASSFWGRVNNEQFF.

The chain links TRBV2 to TRBJ2-7, with D possibly matching TRBD2 (7 bases). Trimming took off 6 bases at V and 3 bases at J, with 12 bases between the two ends. The germline V gene has CDR1 SNHLY and CDR2 FYNNEI. The CDR3 is 13 residues long. The CDR3 sequence: CASRGGAGYEQYF. CDR3 DNA sequence: TGTGCCAGCAGGGGGGGGGCCGGCTACGAGCAGTACTTC.

The chain uses TRBV6-2 or TRBV6-3 and TRBJ2-1; D is ambiguous. From germline, CDR1 is MNHEY and CDR2 SVGEGT. The CDR3 has 13 amino acids. The V gene lost 5 bases and the J gene lost 6 bases, with 11 bases spanning the gap. CDR3 sequence: CASSRPGPNEQFF. CDR3 DNA sequence: TGTGCCAGCAGTCGCCCAGGCCCCAATGAGCAGTTCTTC.

The V call is TRBV3-1 (or the pseudogene TRBV3-2), the J call TRBJ2-7, with a possible D match to TRBD2 (6 bases). The V end lost 2 bases, the J end lost 5 bases, and 10 bases lay between the germline ends. CDR1 LGHDT and CDR2 YNNKEL come from the germline V gene (reference sequence). This CDR3 is built from 13 residues. The CDR3 sequence is CASSQTGEDEQYF. The CDR3 DNA follows: TGTGCCAGCAGCCAAACGGGAGAAGACGAGCAGTACTTC.

The chain has TRBV6-1 and TRBJ2-2, with a tentative D call TRBD1 (7 bases). Germline CDR1 is MNHNS and CDR2 is SASEGT. V was trimmed by 3 bases and J by 4 bases, leaving 12 bases between them. This CDR3 spans 15 amino acids. In DNA, the CDR3 is TGTGCCAGCAGTGATGGAGGGGGCTTCACCGGGGAGCTGTTTTTT. It translates to CASSDGGGFTGELFF.

This clone was recorded many times. V usage is TRBV19 and J usage is TRBJ1-1; the D gene is possibly TRBD1 (5 bases). The CDR3 length is 16 residues. CDR1 and CDR2 from the germline V gene are LNHDA and SQIVND (reference sequence). The V gene lost 10 bases and the J gene lost 0 bases, with 21 bases spanning the gap. DNA of the CDR3: TGTGCCACCTGGGGGGGGTCGTATTTAGTGAACACTGAAGCTTTCTTT. Encoded protein: CATWGGSYLVNTEAFF.

The chain joins TRBV7-8 to TRBJ1-5; 8 bases align to TRBD1. In germline, CDR1 is SGHVS, CDR2 FQNEAQ. V trimming: 3 bases; J trimming: 1 base; junction bases outside the gene matches: 5. CDR3 length equals 16 residues. CDR3 sequence: CASSFQGASSNQPQHF. CDR3 DNA sequence: TGTGCCAGCAGCTTTCAGGGGGCGTCGAGCAATCAGCCCCAGCATTTT.

This clone was counted between two and nine times. The chain has TRBV12-3 or TRBV12-4 and TRBJ1-1, with no clear D. V was cut by 5 bases and J by 10 bases, with 11 bases left in between. This CDR3 spans 11 amino acids. The CDR3: CASSVGEGAFF. CDR3 nucleotide sequence: TGTGCCAGCAGTGTGGGAGAGGGAGCTTTCTTT.

The rearrangement joins TRBV14 to TRBJ1-4, with TRBD1 as a possible D gene (5 bases). This CDR3 comprises 14 residues. Trimming removed 2 bases from V and 7 bases from J, with 11 bases in between. The germline V gene encodes CDR1 SGHDN and CDR2 FVKESK. The CDR3 protein is CASSQLAGREKLFF. CDR3 nucleotide sequence: TGTGCCAGCAGCCAACTGGCAGGGCGTGAAAAACTGTTTTTT.

The table lists this clone with many counts. At the DNA level, this CDR3 is encoded by other sequences in the same sample as well. V and J are TRBV2 and TRBJ1-2; TRBD1 might be the D (5 bases). The CDR3 has 13 amino acids. Trimming left V 2 bases short and J 3 bases short, with 7 bases between. In germline, CDR1 is SNHLY, CDR2 FYNNEI. The CDR3 DNA follows: TGTGCCAGCAGTGAAAGCAGGGACTATGGCTACACCTTC. This gives the protein CASSESRDYGYTF.

V gene TRBV14 combines with J gene TRBJ2-5; 10 bases are shared with TRBD1. J gave up 0 bases and V 4 bases, and 5 bases lay outside the gene matches. The CDR3 length is 16 residues. Germline V CDR1 and CDR2: SGHDN, FVKESK. CDR3 bases: TGTGCCAGCAGCCTCAGGACAGGGGGATACCAAGAGACCCAGTACTTC. Translated, it gives CASSLRTGGYQETQYF.